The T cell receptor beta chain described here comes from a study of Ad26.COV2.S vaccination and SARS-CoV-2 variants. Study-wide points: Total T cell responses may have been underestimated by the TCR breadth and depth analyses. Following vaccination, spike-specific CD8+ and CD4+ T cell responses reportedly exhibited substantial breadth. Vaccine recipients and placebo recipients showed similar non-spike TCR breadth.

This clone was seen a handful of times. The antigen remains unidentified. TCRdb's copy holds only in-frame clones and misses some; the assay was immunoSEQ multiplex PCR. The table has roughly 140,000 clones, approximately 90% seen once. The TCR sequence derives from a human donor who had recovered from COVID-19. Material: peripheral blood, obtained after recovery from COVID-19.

The CDR3 protein is CASKERVNEQYF. Written as DNA, the CDR3 is TGTGCCAGCAAAGAGAGGGTCAACGAGCAGTACTTC. The rearrangement joins TRBV11-2 to TRBJ2-7, with TRBD2 as a possible D gene (5 bases). From germline, CDR1 is SGHAT and CDR2 FQNNGV. Trimming removed 7 bases at V and 5 bases at J, with 12 bases between. This CDR3 has 12 residues.